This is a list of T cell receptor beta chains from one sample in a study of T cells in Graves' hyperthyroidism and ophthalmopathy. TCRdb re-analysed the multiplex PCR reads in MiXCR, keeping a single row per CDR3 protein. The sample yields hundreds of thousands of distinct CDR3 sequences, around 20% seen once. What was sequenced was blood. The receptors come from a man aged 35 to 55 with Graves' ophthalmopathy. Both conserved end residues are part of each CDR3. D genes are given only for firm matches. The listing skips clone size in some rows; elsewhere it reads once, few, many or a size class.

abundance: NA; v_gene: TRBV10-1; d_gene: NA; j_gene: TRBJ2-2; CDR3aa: CASSEGSQAGELFF; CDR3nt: TGCGCCAGCAGTGAGGGATCCCAGGCCGGGGAGCTGTTTTTT
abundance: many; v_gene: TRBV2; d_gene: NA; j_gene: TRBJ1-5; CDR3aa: CASSDVVGQPQHF; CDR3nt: TGTGCCAGCAGTGATGTGGTGGGTCAGCCCCAGCATTTT
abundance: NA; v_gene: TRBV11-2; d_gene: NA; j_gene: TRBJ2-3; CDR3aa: CASRRDGISTDTQYF; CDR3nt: TGTGCCAGCAGGCGAGACGGGATTAGCACAGATACGCAGTATTTT
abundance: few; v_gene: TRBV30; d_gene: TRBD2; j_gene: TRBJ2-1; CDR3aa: CAWGPSGGGFF; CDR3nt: TGTGCCTGGGGGCCCTCGGGGGGGGGGTTCTTC
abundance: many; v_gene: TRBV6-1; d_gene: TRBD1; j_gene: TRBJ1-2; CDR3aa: CASNPTGGQVGYTF; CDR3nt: TGTGCCAGCAATCCGACAGGGGGGCAAGTTGGCTACACCTTC
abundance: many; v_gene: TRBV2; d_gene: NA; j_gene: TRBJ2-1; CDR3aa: CASSGLIVEQFF; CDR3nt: TGTGCCAGCAGTGGACTCATAGTAGAGCAGTTCTTC
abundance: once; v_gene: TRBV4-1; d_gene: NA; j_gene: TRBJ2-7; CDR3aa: CASSAGSDEQYF; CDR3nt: TGCGCCAGCAGCGCGGGGAGCGACGAGCAGTACTTC
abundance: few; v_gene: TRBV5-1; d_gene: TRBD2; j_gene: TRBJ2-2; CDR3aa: CASSPASGWNTGELFF; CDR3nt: TGCGCCAGCAGCCCTGCTAGCGGATGGAACACCGGGGAGCTGTTTTTT
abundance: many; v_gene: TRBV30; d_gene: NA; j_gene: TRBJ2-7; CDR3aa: CAWSGSVYEQYF; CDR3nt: TGTGCCTGGAGTGGCAGCGTCTACGAGCAGTACTTC
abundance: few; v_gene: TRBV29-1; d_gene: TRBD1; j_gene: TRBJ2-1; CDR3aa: CSAVTGGRRGEQFF; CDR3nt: TGCAGCGCCGTGACAGGGGGTCGTCGAGGTGAGCAGTTCTTC
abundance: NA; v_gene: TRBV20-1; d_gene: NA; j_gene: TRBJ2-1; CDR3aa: CSAAGTPTYNEQFF; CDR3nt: TGCAGTGCTGCCGGGACCCCAACCTACAATGAGCAGTTCTTC
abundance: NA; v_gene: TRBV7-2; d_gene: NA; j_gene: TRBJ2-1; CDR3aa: CASSPLRMDLILNEQFF; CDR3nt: TGTGCCAGCAGCCCTCTCCGGATGGATTTGATCTTGAATGAGCAGTTCTTC
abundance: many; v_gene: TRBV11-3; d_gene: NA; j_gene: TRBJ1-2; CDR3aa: CASSLGGHLGYTF; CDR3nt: TGTGCCAGCAGCTTAGGGGGACATTTGGGCTACACCTTC
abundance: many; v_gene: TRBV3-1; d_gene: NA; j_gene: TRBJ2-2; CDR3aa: CASSQGVSTTGELFF; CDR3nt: TGTGCCAGCAGCCAAGGTGTATCTACCACCGGGGAGCTGTTTTTT
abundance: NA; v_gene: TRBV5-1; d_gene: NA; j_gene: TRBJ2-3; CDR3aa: CASSLNARLTEGQYF; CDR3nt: TGCGCCAGCAGCTTGAACGCTAGGCTAACGGAGGGGCAGTATTTT
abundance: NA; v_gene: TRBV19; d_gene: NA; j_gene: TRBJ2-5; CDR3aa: CASRNRKTTLGGETQYF; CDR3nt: TGTGCCAGTAGGAATCGTAAAACGACCCTAGGGGGAGAGACCCAGTACTTC
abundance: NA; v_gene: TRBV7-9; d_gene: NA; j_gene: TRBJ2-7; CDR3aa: CASSLDLGEQYF; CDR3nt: TGTGCCAGCAGCTTGGACTTAGGCGAGCAGTACTTC
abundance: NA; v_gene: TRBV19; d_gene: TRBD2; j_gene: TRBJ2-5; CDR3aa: CASSSGGIKETQYF; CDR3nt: TGTGCCAGCAGTAGCGGGGGTATAAAGGAGACCCAGTACTTC
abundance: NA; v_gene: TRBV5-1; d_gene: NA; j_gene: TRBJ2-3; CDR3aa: CASSFRGPTDTQYF; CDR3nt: TGCGCCAGCAGCTTCAGGGGACCCACAGATACGCAGTATTTT
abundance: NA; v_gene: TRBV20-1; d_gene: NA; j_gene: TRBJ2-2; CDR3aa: CSASFRGSPSAGELFF; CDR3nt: TGCAGTGCTAGTTTTAGGGGATCACCGTCCGCCGGGGAGCTGTTTTTT
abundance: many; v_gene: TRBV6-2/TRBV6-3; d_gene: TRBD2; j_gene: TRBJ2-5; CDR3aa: CASARRGGRRETQYF; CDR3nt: TGTGCCAGCGCCCGGCGGGGAGGGAGGAGAGAGACCCAGTACTTC
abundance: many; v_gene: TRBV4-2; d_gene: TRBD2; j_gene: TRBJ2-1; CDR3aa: CASSHNPHLAGGQFGTYNEQFF; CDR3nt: TGTGCCAGCAGCCACAACCCCCACCTAGCGGGAGGGCAATTCGGGACCTACAATGAGCAGTTCTTC
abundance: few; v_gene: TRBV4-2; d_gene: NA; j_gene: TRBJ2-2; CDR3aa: CASSREVMGPPTGELFF; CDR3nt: TGTGCCAGCAGCCGAGAGGTGATGGGACCACCGACCGGGGAGCTGTTTTTT
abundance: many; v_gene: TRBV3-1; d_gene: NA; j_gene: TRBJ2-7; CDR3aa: CASSPSPYEEQYF; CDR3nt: TGTGCCAGCAGCCCCTCTCCCTATGAGGAGCAGTACTTC
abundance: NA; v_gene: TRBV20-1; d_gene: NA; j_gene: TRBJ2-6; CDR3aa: CSAPSRGANVLTF; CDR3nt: TGCAGTGCCCCGTCGAGGGGGGCCAACGTCCTGACTTTC
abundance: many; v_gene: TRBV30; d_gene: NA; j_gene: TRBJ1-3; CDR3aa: CASQGNTIYF; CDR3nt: TGTGCCTCACAAGGAAACACCATATATTTT